The sequence of this T cell receptor beta chain was determined in a study of molecular identifiers for immune sequencing clone quantification. Overall study context: In replicates, the authors split RNA from around 18,000 or 91,000 naive CD8 cells five ways and sequenced four.

This clonotype was picked up a small number of times. Listed TCR primers, together with previously described methods, were used for the bulk TCR libraries. TCRdb called the PCR reads again in MiXCR, with one record for every CDR3 protein. Among nearly 650,000 distinct CDR3 sequences listed, roughly 25% were seen once. Sorting selected naive CD8 T cells with a CD8+CD4-CCR7+CD45RA+ phenotype. CDR3 length: 16 amino acids. CDR1 MNHEY and CDR2 SMNVEV come from the germline V gene (reference sequence). Trimming took 5 bases from V and 0 from J, leaving 11 bases between them. The chain recombines TRBV27 with TRBJ2-6; maybe TRBD1 (5 bases). The receptor's source is a human donor in good health. Some libraries in this study had Jurkat cell RNA spiked in. Sample: naive CD8+ T cells from blood, with Jurkat cell RNA spiked in. Stated subset: FACS-sorted CD8+CD4-CCR7+CD45RA+ naive T cells. The CDR3 region has the DNA TGTGCCAGCAGTACGATGACAGTCTCTGGGGCCAACGTCCTGACTTTC. This translates into CASSTMTVSGANVLTF.